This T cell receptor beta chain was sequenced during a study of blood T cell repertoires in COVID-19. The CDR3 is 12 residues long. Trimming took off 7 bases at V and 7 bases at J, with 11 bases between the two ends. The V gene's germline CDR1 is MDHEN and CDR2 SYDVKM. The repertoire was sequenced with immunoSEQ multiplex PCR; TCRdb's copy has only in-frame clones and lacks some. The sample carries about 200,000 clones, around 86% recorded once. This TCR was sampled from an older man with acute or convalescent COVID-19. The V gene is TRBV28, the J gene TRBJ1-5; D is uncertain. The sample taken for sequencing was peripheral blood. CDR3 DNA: TGTGCCAGCAAGCACCCTTCCCAGCCCCAGCATTTT. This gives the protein CASKHPSQPQHF.